This entry lists 4 T cell receptor beta chains sequenced from one sample in a study of T cell responses to AZD1222 COVID-19 vaccine. Libraries were prepared by immunoSEQ multiplex PCR; TCRdb keeps only in-frame clonotypes and omits some of them. The sample carries around 180,000 clones, about 92% recorded once. The sample in question was peripheral blood, obtained on day 0 of AZD1222 vaccination. The receptors here all came from an adult in good health.

The chain couples TRBV12-3 or TRBV12-4 to TRBJ1-1, with D tentatively TRBD1 (6 bases). Trimming removed 6 bases at V and 10 bases at J, with 12 bases between. This CDR3 spans 11 amino acids. The CDR3 reads CASSRGGRAFF. In nucleotides, the CDR3 is TGTGCCAGCAGCCGTGGGGGGCGAGCTTTCTTT.

The chain joins TRBV5-1 to TRBJ1-4, with D maybe TRBD1 (5 bases). Trimming left V 2 bases short and J 8 bases short, with 13 bases between. CDR1 SGHRS and CDR2 YFSETQ come from the germline V gene. CDR3 size: 14 residues. The CDR3 protein is CASSFGQGGEKLFF. DNA for the CDR3: TGCGCCAGCAGCTTTGGGCAGGGAGGGGAAAAACTGTTTTTT.

The rearrangement joins TRBV5-1 to TRBJ1-1, with D maybe TRBD1 (6 bases). Germline CDR1 SGHRS, CDR2 YFSETQ. CDR3 length equals 14 residues. The V gene lost 3 bases and the J gene lost 4 bases, with 13 bases spanning the gap. CDR3 in DNA: TGCGCCAGCAGCTCATTCAGGGGCTTCACTGAAGCTTTCTTT. It codes for CASSSFRGFTEAFF.

This clone has just one count. The chain links TRBV3-1 (or the pseudogene TRBV3-2) to TRBJ2-2; D possibly uses TRBD1 or TRBD2 (5 bases each). The ends were cut back, 0 bases at V and 5 bases at J, with 13 bases in the middle. Looked up from germline, CDR1 is LGHDT and CDR2 is YNNKEL (reference sequence). This CDR3 has 16 residues. CDR3 nucleotide sequence: TGTGCCAGCAGCCAAGATTGGGACCTTTGGACCGGGGAGCTGTTTTTT. This codes for CASSQDWDLWTGELFF.